This T cell receptor (beta chain) was identified in a study of shared clonotypes between healthy human individuals. Sequenced by immunoSEQ multiplex PCR; TCRdb stores in-frame clones only, minus some. The sample lists about 2.2 million clones, 93% seen once, with roughly 1.7% in the top ten. CDR3 length: 14 amino acids. The germline V gene has CDR1 LNHDA and CDR2 SQIVND (reference sequence). The V end lost 5 bases, the J end lost 7 bases, and 15 bases lay between the germline ends. Terminally differentiated effector memory CD45RA+ cells were excluded from the naive CD8 cells, which were CD45RO-negative and positively selected for CCR7.

This clonotype was sampled from a young man in good health. Some clones in this sample may be carry-over from other donors' samples. The specimen was naive CD8+ T cells from PBMCs. The V and J genes are TRBV19 and TRBJ2-4; D remains ambiguous. The CDR3 DNA sequence: TGTGCCAGTAGTCAGACTCTAAGGAAGAACATTCAGTACTTC. This codes for CASSQTLRKNIQYF. Looking up the rest from reference TRBV19 and TRBJ2-4 gives the full variable domain: DGGITQSPKYLFRKEGQNVTLSCEQNLNHDAMYWYRQDPGQGLRLIYYSQIVNDFQKGDIAEGYSVSREKKESFPLTVTSAQKNPTAFYLCASSQTLRKNIQYFGAGTRLSVL.